A selection of T cell receptor beta chains follows, all from one sample in a study of blood T cell repertoires in COVID-19. Measured with immunoSEQ multiplex PCR; TCRdb has only the in-frame clones, and not every one. The table has about 330,000 clones, approximately 88% seen once. Material: PBMCs or T cells enriched from blood (not recorded which). The source of these receptors is a man aged 30 to 45 who had recovered from COVID-19. Both conserved end residues are part of each CDR3. A D gene is named only where the DNA matches it firmly. Clone size is not always given. Where it is, it says once, few, many or a class for expanded clones.

CDR3,DNA,size,V,J,D
CASSLSSTGNTIYF,TGTGCCAGCAGTTTAAGTAGTACTGGAAACACCATATATTTT,-,TRBV28,TRBJ1-3,-
CATMGGRSETQYF,TGCGCCACGATGGGGGGGAGATCGGAGACCCAGTACTTC,-,TRBV5-1,TRBJ2-5,TRBD2
CASTQAEGPGDEQFF,TGTGCCAGCACCCAGGCGGAGGGACCCGGGGATGAGCAGTTCTTC,few,TRBV28,TRBJ2-1,-
CASSRSGGTDTQYF,TGTGCCAGCAGCCGTAGCGGGGGCACAGATACGCAGTATTTT,-,TRBV6-5,TRBJ2-3,TRBD2
CASSLQGPLSYEQYF,TGTGCCAGCAGCCTACAGGGGCCGTTATCCTACGAGCAGTACTTC,-,TRBV5-4,TRBJ2-7,TRBD1
CASSFGGPNTEAFF,TGTGCCAGCAGCTTCGGGGGACCGAACACTGAAGCTTTCTTT,-,TRBV11-3,TRBJ1-1,-
CAISDGYRGHMNTEAFF,TGTGCCATCAGTGATGGTTACAGGGGACACATGAACACTGAAGCTTTCTTT,-,TRBV10-3,TRBJ1-1,TRBD1
CASTAGDRDEQYF,TGTGCCAGCACTGCGGGGGATCGGGACGAGCAGTACTTC,-,TRBV9,TRBJ2-7,TRBD2
CATSESTGTDNGQPQHF,TGTGCCACCAGTGAATCCACCGGGACAGACAACGGTCAGCCCCAGCATTTT,-,TRBV24-1,TRBJ1-5,TRBD1
CASSLSPGGAWETQYF,TGTGCCAGCAGTTTATCTCCAGGGGGCGCGTGGGAGACCCAGTACTTC,-,TRBV27,TRBJ2-5,TRBD1
CAISEGLAGVTDTQYF,TGTGCCATCAGTGAGGGACTAGCGGGAGTCACAGATACGCAGTATTTT,-,TRBV10-3,TRBJ2-3,TRBD2